Shown below are 15 T cell receptor beta chains from a single sample sequenced in a study of T cell changes during pregnancy in multiple sclerosis. Using immunoSEQ multiplex PCR, the repertoire was profiled, and TCRdb retains in-frame clones only, with some absent. This sample yields under 55,000 clones, of which roughly 90% are seen a single time; roughly 1.4% belongs to the top ten. The sample was PBMCs (not recorded whether the cells were cultured). Every receptor here comes from a female donor with multiple sclerosis, enrolled in a pregnancy study.

The genes are TRBV11-2 and TRBJ2-1; TRBD2 is a possible D gene (5 bases). This CDR3 is 12 amino acids long. CDR1 is SGHAT, CDR2 FQNNGV, per germline. Trimming removed 7 bases at V and 9 bases at J, with 13 bases between. The CDR3 DNA is TGTGCCAGCACCATCAAGAGCGGTGAGCAGTTCTTC. The encoded protein is CASTIKSGEQFF.

The chain carries TRBV14 and TRBJ1-5, with a possible D match to TRBD1 (5 bases). Germline CDR1 SGHDN, CDR2 FVKESK. The ends were cut back, 4 bases at V and 10 bases at J, with 11 bases in the middle. The CDR3 consists of 12 residues. CDR3 DNA: TGTGCCAGCAGCCGCGGCCAGGGCCCCCAGCATTTT. This codes for CASSRGQGPQHF.

The J gene is TRBJ2-1, the V gene TRBV27; TRBD2 aligns across 12 bases. With V trimmed by 5 bases and J by 8 bases, 10 bases remained unmatched. This CDR3 region has 16 residues. From germline, CDR1 is MNHEY and CDR2 SMNVEV (reference sequence). CDR3 sequence: CASSPVTSGGRYEQFF. The CDR3 nucleotides are TGTGCCAGCAGTCCGGTTACTAGCGGGGGGAGGTATGAGCAGTTCTTC.

This clone has only one observation. The J gene is TRBJ1-1, the V gene TRBV27, with D perhaps TRBD1 (5 bases). Trimming left V 1 base short and J 4 bases short, with 16 bases between. Germline lookup yields CDR1 MNHEY and CDR2 SMNVEV (reference sequence). The CDR3 has 16 residues. The CDR3 spells CASSLLGRVGSTEAFF. The CDR3 DNA sequence: TGTGCCAGCAGTTTATTGGGCAGGGTAGGGAGCACTGAAGCTTTCTTT.

This chain uses TRBV5-1 with TRBJ2-5; D is unresolved. Germline CDR1 reads SGHRS; CDR2 reads YFSETQ. Trimming shortened V by 9 bases and J by 0 bases, and 15 bases separated the two germline ends. CDR3 length: 14 amino acids. CDR3 in DNA: TGCGCCACCTCGACCGGACGTAACCAAGAGACCCAGTACTTC. Amino acid sequence: CATSTGRNQETQYF.

V usage is TRBV7-9 and J usage is TRBJ2-3, with no clear D. The V gene lost 3 bases and the J gene lost 2 bases, with 12 bases spanning the gap. CDR1 is SEHNR and CDR2 is FQNEAQ in the germline V gene (reference sequence). This CDR3 comprises 15 residues. The CDR3 bases are TGTGCCAGCAGCTTGGGAACTACTGACACAGATACGCAGTATTTT. Encoded protein: CASSLGTTDTDTQYF.

This CDR3 is CAISESTPYNEQFF. The CDR3 nucleotides read TGTGCCATCAGTGAGAGCACCCCCTACAATGAGCAGTTCTTC. V and J are TRBV10-3 and TRBJ2-1; no clear D. The CDR3 has 14 residues. V was pared by 2 bases and J by 2 bases, with 7 bases between. CDR1 ENHRY and CDR2 SYGVKD come from the germline V gene.

The chain is built from TRBV28 and TRBJ2-3, with 7 nucleotides matching TRBD2. The V and J ends lost 6 bases and 3 bases, in that order; junction bases with no gene match: 9. CDR3 length: 15 amino acids. Germline V gene sequence: CDR1 MDHEN, CDR2 SYDVKM. The CDR3 DNA reads as TGTGCCAGCAGCCAACGCGGGAGTACTACAGATACGCAGTATTTT. The encoded protein is CASSQRGSTTDTQYF.

This clone was observed a single time. The chain joins TRBV11-2 to TRBJ1-1; D possibly corresponds to TRBD1 (5 bases). In germline, CDR1 is SGHAT, CDR2 FQNNGV. V lost 2 bases to trimming and J lost 3 bases, with 16 bases between them. This CDR3 is 16 amino acids long. This CDR3 reads CASSLTGTAKHTEAFF. In DNA, the CDR3 is TGTGCCAGCAGCTTAACTGGGACGGCAAAACACACTGAAGCTTTCTTT.

This chain connects TRBV7-2 to TRBJ2-2, with 9 bases identical to TRBD2. The CDR3 is 17 amino acids. Germline lookup yields CDR1 SGHTA and CDR2 FQGNSA. Unmatched junction bases numbered 12, after V lost 3 bases and J lost 7 bases. The CDR3 nucleotides are TGTGCCAGCAGCTTCAGACCTCGTGCGGGAGGGTTCGGGGAGCTGTTTTTT. Translation: CASSFRPRAGGFGELFF.

The gene calls are TRBV27 and TRBJ2-5, with 10 bases lining up with TRBD2. Losses at the gene ends were 4 bases for V and 5 bases for J; bases not matched to a gene: 7. Looked up from germline, CDR1 is MNHEY and CDR2 is SMNVEV (reference sequence). CDR3 length: 15 amino acids. The CDR3 region has the DNA TGTGCCAGCAGTTACGGAGCGGGAGGGGCGGAGACCCAGTACTTC. This gives the protein CASSYGAGGAETQYF.

The rearrangement uses TRBV6-5 and TRBJ2-7; TRBD1 agrees at 10 bases. The CDR3 has 15 amino acids. V was pared by 0 bases and J by 4 bases, with 3 bases of the junction left unmatched. Germline CDR1 MNHEY, CDR2 SVGAGI. This chain's CDR3 is CASSYSRQGAYEQYF. DNA for the CDR3: TGTGCCAGCAGTTACTCTCGACAGGGGGCATACGAGCAGTACTTC.

This sequence joins TRBV25-1 and TRBJ2-6; TRBD2 might be the D (7 bases). Trimming removed 1 base at V and 4 bases at J, with 14 bases between. Germline V gene lookup returns CDR1 MGHDK and CDR2 SYGVNS. This CDR3 is built from 17 residues. The DNA of the CDR3 is TGTGCCAGCAGTGAATTCTCGGGGGGCAGGGGGGCCAACGTCCTGACTTTC. Translated: CASSEFSGGRGANVLTF.

The CDR3 sequence: CASSLGGRDIQYF. As DNA, the CDR3 is TGTGCCAGCAGCTTAGGCGGCCGGGACATTCAGTACTTC. The chain links TRBV7-9 to TRBJ2-4; D not certain. This CDR3 is 13 amino acids long. Germline V gene lookup returns CDR1 SEHNR and CDR2 FQNEAQ (reference sequence). The V and J ends lost 1 base and 8 bases respectively, with 9 bases between them. Full variable domain (remainder filled in from reference TRBV7-9 and TRBJ2-4): DTGVSQNPRHKITKRGQNVTFRCDPISEHNRLYWYRQTLGQGPEFLTYFQNEAQLEKSRLLSDRFSAERPKGSFSTLEIQRTEQGDSAMYLCASSLGGRDIQYFGAGTRLSVL.

The CDR3: CASSRDRDQPQHF. For the CDR3, the DNA is TGTGCCAGCTCTCGGGACCGAGATCAGCCCCAGCATTTT. The chain employs TRBV18 and TRBJ1-5; D perhaps matches TRBD1 (5 bases). CDR1 KGHSH and CDR2 LQKENI come from the germline V gene. The CDR3 sequence is 13 residues long. Trimming left V 6 bases short and J 5 bases short, with 11 bases between.